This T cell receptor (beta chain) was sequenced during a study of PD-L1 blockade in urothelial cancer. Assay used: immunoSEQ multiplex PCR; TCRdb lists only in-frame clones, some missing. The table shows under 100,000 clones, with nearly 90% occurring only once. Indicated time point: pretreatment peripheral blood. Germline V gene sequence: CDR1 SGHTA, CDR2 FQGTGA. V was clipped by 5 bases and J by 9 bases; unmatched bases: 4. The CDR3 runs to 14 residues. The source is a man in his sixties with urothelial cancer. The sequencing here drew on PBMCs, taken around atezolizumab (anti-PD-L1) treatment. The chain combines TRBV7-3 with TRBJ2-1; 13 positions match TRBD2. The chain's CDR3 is CASSPRLAGGEQFF. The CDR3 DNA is TGTGCCAGCAGCCCCAGACTAGCGGGGGGTGAGCAGTTCTTC.